Presented here are 5 T cell receptor beta chains from one specimen sequenced in a study of T cell responses to AZD1222 COVID-19 vaccine. The method was immunoSEQ multiplex PCR; TCRdb's version includes in-frame clones alone and lacks a portion of them. The sample has more than 95,000 clones; 89% are singletons. Sequencing was performed on peripheral blood, taken on day 0 of AZD1222 vaccination. These receptors came from an adult in good health.

The V call is TRBV28, the J call TRBJ1-4, with 7 bases matching TRBD1. Unmatched junction bases numbered 5, after V lost 5 bases and J lost 5 bases. Germline CDR1 is MDHEN and CDR2 is SYDVKM. CDR3 length: 14 amino acids. CDR3 in amino acids: CASSIRQGNEKLFF. The CDR3 DNA sequence: TGTGCCAGCAGTATCCGACAGGGCAATGAAAAACTGTTTTTT.

The V gene is TRBV28, the J gene TRBJ2-1; possibly TRBD1 or TRBD2 for D (5 bases each). CDR1 and CDR2 from the germline V gene are MDHEN and SYDVKM. V gave up 5 bases and J gave up 0 bases, with 14 bases separating them. There are 16 residues in the CDR3. DNA for the CDR3: TGTGCCAGCAGTGCGCTGGGGGATCGCTCCTACAATGAGCAGTTCTTC. This encodes CASSALGDRSYNEQFF.

Written as DNA, the CDR3 is TGTGCCAGCAGTTACGGAATACCTCCCGTCACAGATACGCAGTATTTT. This sequence encodes CASSYGIPPVTDTQYF. This sequence joins TRBV6-6 and TRBJ2-3; D unresolved. V lost 2 bases and J lost 2, with 14 bases in between. The CDR3 spans 16 residues. Germline V gene sequence: CDR1 MNHNY, CDR2 SVGAGI (reference sequence).

This clone came up a few times. The chain recombines TRBV6-5 with TRBJ1-1; possibly TRBD1 for D (6 bases). The CDR3 has 14 residues. V lost 2 bases and J lost 3, with 10 bases in between. Germline values: CDR1 MNHEY, CDR2 SVGAGI. This CDR3 reads CASSYGGGYTEAFF. The DNA of the CDR3 is TGTGCCAGCAGTTACGGTGGGGGCTACACTGAAGCTTTCTTT.

The chain is built from TRBV28 and TRBJ1-6; 7 nucleotides line up with TRBD1. The junction had 2 bases not matched to a gene; V was cut back by 4 bases and J by 8 bases. CDR3 size: 13 residues. The germline gives CDR1 MDHEN, CDR2 SYDVKM. Here the CDR3 reads CASSSGGHSPLHF. The CDR3 coding sequence is TGTGCCAGCAGTTCAGGGGGTCATTCACCCCTCCACTTT.